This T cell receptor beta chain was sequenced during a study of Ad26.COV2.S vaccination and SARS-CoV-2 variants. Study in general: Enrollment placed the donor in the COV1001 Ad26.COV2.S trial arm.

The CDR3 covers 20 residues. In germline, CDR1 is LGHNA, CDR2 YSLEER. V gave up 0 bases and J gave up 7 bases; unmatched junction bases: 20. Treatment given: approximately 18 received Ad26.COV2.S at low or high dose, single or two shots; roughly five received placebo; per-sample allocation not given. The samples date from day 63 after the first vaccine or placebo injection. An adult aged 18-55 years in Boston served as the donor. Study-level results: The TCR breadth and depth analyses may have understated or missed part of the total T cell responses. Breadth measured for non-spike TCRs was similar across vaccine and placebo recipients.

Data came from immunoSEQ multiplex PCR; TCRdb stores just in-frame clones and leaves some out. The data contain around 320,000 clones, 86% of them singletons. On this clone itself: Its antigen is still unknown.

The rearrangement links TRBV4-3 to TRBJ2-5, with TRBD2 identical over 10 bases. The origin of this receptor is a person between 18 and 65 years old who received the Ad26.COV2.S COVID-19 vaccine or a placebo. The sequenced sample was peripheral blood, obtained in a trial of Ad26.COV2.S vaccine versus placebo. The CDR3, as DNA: TGCGCCAGCAGCCAAGAGAGAGGTGGTGAGCTAGCGGGGGATCGGGGGACCCAGTACTTC. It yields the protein CASSQERGGELAGDRGTQYF.